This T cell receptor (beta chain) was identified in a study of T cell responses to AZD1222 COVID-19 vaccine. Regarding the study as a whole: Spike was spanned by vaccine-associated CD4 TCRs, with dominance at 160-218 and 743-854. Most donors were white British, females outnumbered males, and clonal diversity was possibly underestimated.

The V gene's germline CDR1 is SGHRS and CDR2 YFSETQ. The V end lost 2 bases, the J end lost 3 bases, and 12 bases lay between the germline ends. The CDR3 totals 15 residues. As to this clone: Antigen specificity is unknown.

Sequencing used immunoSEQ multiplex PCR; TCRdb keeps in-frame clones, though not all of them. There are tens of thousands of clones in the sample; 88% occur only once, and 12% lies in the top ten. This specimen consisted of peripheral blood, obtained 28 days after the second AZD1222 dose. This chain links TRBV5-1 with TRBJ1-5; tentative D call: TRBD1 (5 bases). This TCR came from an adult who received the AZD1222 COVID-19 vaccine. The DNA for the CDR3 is TGCGCCAGCAGCTTTGGGGGGGAGATCAATCAGCCCCAGCATTTT. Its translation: CASSFGGEINQPQHF.